This TCR beta chain was identified during a study of STAT5B mutations in CD4+ large granular lymphocyte leukemia. Overall study: Among healthy controls, a particular HLA allele went with more CDR3 'QG' motifs.

As handled by the study authors: Lowest detectable productive clonotype frequency was 2.59 x 10-5. Method: immunoSEQ multiplex PCR; TCRdb's copy keeps in-frame clones and lacks some. D and trimming come from the DNA, and the V and J calls and clone size come from that table. The table lists tens of thousands of clones, roughly 80% of them singletons. Findings of the study overall: Patient CD4-sorted repertoires looked more clonal than healthy CD4+ repertoires, even without putative leukemic clones.

Note on this clone: Its cognate antigen is unknown.

The V gene lost 8 bases and the J gene lost 1 base, with 14 bases spanning the gap. CDR3 size: 13 residues. In germline, CDR1 is SQVTM, CDR2 ANQGSEA. The TCR was taken from a human donor in good health. What was sequenced was CD4+ T cells from blood buffy coats. The chain links TRBV29-1 to TRBJ1-1; D gene uncertain. CDR3 sequence reads: CSLMRLQNTEAFF. The CDR3 nucleotides read TGCAGCCTCATGAGGTTACAGAACACTGAAGCTTTCTTT. Full variable domain (missing parts from reference TRBV29-1 and TRBJ1-1): SAVISQKPSRDICQRGTSLTIQCQVDSQVTMMFWYRQQPGQSLTLIATANQGSEATYESGFVIDKFPISRPNLTFSTLTVSNMSPEDSSIYLCSLMRLQNTEAFFGQGTRLTVV.